This TCR beta chain was recorded in a study of draining lymph node invasion in breast cancer (TCRdb year 2020). Concerning the study at large: Metastasis in lymph nodes was diagnosed using histology and cytokeratin immunohistochemistry and was confirmed with EpCAM/CD45 flow cytometry. Each patient contributed matched non-invaded and tumor-invaded tumor-draining lymph nodes plus the primary tumor, profiled for both Treg and Tconv subsets. A separate targeted assay used bulk TCR-beta CDR3 sequencing to compare sorted memory regulatory T cells with memory conventional CD4 T cells across breast cancer tissues. In the separate targeted TCR sequencing, lymph nodes from a handful of patients were covered, and primary tumors were sequenced for three of those patients. Study-level results and caveats: According to the targeted TCR-seq data, Tregs appeared to be more clonally expanded than Tconvs in every tissue, and both subsets had lower diversity in tumor than in lymph nodes. TCRs shared between the Treg and Tconv subsets were regarded as suggesting, but not proving, a common clonal origin. Some clones from the top 100 tumor clones were found in both invaded and non-invaded nodes, which suggests recirculation between the tumor and the draining nodes. Tracking of the top-100 tumor clones could be carried out in just a couple of patients. Whether Treg conversion occurred in a given organ or whether converted Tregs recirculated between nodes and tumor could not be resolved from the data. Roughly 13-25% of Treg TCRs were shared with Tconvs per tissue, interpreted as suggesting peripheral Treg induction.

Trimming costs V 2 bases and J 4 bases, and their ends lie 9 bases apart. Its CDR3 holds 14 amino acids, cysteine through phenylalanine. The read is trimmed to its CDR3 DNA, 42 bases read in frame from base 1. CDR1 and CDR2 are drawn from the germline V gene: SGHAT, FQNNGV. Regarding this clonotype: Its antigen remains unidentified. No clone much larger than this one lies a single base away; base qualities are absent.

CD4+ CD45RA- CD25- cells were sorted as memory conventional CD4 T cells. Tumor-draining lymph nodes were classified as non-invaded or invaded according to the absence or presence of metastatic tumor cells. T cells were pre-enriched with a Miltenyi Pan T Cell isolation kit before staining and sorting. Primary tumors were characterized by immunohistochemistry for estrogen receptor, progesterone receptor, HER2 and Ki-67. Fresh surgical tissue was processed within a few hours after surgery by cutting into small fragments. The tissue fragments were digested enzymatically for roughly 20 minutes with Liberase TL plus DNase and were then passed through a 40-micrometer strainer. After DAPI live/dead staining, sorting was performed on a BD FACS Aria II with 98-99% purity. Sorted cells were lysed in TCL buffer and RNA was purified with a Norgen Single Cell RNA purification kit including DNase treatment. Libraries came from bulk RNA-seq. The sequencer listed for this sample is Illumina HiSeq 2500. On the study's bioinformatics: In the separate targeted TCR-seq dataset, CDR3 sequences were extracted from raw reads and quantified using MiXCR version 2.1.5 with default parameters. TCR-beta clones in the separate targeted TCR-seq dataset were defined according to the combination of V gene, J gene and CDR3 sequence. For the separate targeted TCR-seq dataset, clones with fewer than three counts were filtered out, after which only the 90% most strongly expressed clones in each sample were kept. For each tissue in the separate targeted TCR-seq dataset, Treg-Tconv overlap was calculated by dividing the number of shared clones by the total number of Treg clones and multiplying by 100. The raw public reads went through TCRdb reprocessing: fastp at Q25, MiXCR clone calling, in-frame beta chains kept. Rows merge per CDR3 protein into single entries with the most common DNA and genes. The V and J calls were determined by TCRdb, not by the authors. The sample data list almost 2,500 distinct CDR3 sequences, and more than 75% of these were observed just once. Of the sample, roughly 1.5% falls within the top ten clones.

This receptor was identified in a female donor with luminal breast cancer. This chain joins TRBV11-2 to TRBJ1-5, with no D gene named confidently. The sequencing input was sorted memory CD4+ effector T cells from a lymph node. Taken with the paper, the label for cell subset or site translates to: CD45RA-negative sorted CD4+ T cells (memory Tconv or effector/memory Treg). CDR3 reads: CASSLQALNQPQHF. The DNA sequence is TGTGCCAGCAGCTTACAGGCACTTAATCAGCCCCAGCATTTT.